The next 26 T cell receptor beta chains were all read from a single sample in a study of response to subunit inactivated influenza vaccine. TCRdb re-called the RT-PCR reads with MiXCR, one entry per CDR3 protein. The sample carries about 540,000 distinct CDR3 sequences, roughly a quarter recorded once. The same sample was also studied in work on T cells expressing NK-cell markers. That work states: Scientists made TCR beta cDNA using 5'RACE template switching with UMIs.

The source material was CD4+ T cells sorted from PBMCs, sampled approximately 13 days after vaccination. All receptors derive from a man aged 50 to 59 who received an inactivated influenza vaccine.

The chain carries TRBV6-5 and TRBJ2-7; 10 nucleotides agree with TRBD2. The CDR3 has 16 amino acids. Germline values: CDR1 MNHEY, CDR2 SVGAGI. The V gene end was trimmed by 0 bases and the J gene end by 4 bases; junction bases not matched to a gene: 6. The CDR3 bases are TGTGCCAGCAGTTACTCGAGATCTAGCGGGAGATACGAGCAGTACTTC. Translating gives CASSYSRSSGRYEQYF.

In this sample, this clonotype turned up a few times. The chain couples TRBV20-1 to TRBJ2-7, with D possibly being TRBD1 or TRBD2 (6 bases each). CDR1 is DFQATT, CDR2 SNEGSKA, per germline (reference sequence). The length of the CDR3 is 13 residues. Trimming left V 7 bases short and J 2 bases short, with 15 bases between. The CDR3 loop is CSVSRGTTYEQYF. As DNA, the CDR3 is TGCAGTGTCTCACGGGGGACAACCTACGAGCAGTACTTC.

This chain uses TRBV29-1 with TRBJ2-2; 9 nucleotides line up with TRBD1. Germline values: CDR1 SQVTM, CDR2 ANQGSEA. The J segment lost 7 bases and the V segment lost 4 bases, leaving 7 bases of the junction unmatched. This CDR3 contains 14 residues. CDR3 in amino acids: CSVGGNRGHGELFF. CDR3 DNA sequence: TGCAGCGTTGGGGGGAACAGGGGGCACGGGGAGCTGTTTTTT.

The rearrangement links TRBV12-3 or TRBV12-4 to TRBJ2-5; 8 bases are a match to TRBD2. V lost 3 bases and J lost 4; bases outside the gene matches: 4. The CDR3 consists of 14 residues. The CDR3 DNA is TGTGCCAGCAGTTTCAGCGGGAGAGCAGAGACCCAGTACTTC. It codes for CASSFSGRAETQYF.

The CDR3 loop is CASSLQVGTQYF. The CDR3, as DNA: TGTGCCAGCAGCTTACAAGTGGGTACCCAGTATTTT. This rearrangement joins TRBV7-6 to TRBJ2-3; D unclear. V was clipped by 2 bases and J by 12 bases, with 12 bases between them. The CDR3 is 12 residues long. Germline lookup yields CDR1 SGHVS and CDR2 FNYEAQ.

The chain uses TRBV30 and TRBJ1-5, with D hard to call. From germline, CDR1 is GTSNPN and CDR2 SVGIG (reference sequence). Trimming stripped 0 bases from V and 4 bases from J, with 10 bases between. The CDR3 runs 14 residues. The CDR3 nucleotides read TGTGCCTGGAGTGTACTTGGGGAAAATCAGCCCCAGCATTTT. Translation gives CAWSVLGENQPQHF.

The V and J genes are TRBV7-6 and TRBJ2-2; D assignment may be TRBD1 or TRBD2 (5 bases each). Germline V lookup: CDR1 SGHVS, CDR2 FNYEAQ. The CDR3 is 14 amino acids. V gave up 5 bases and J gave up 4 bases, with 11 bases separating them. The CDR3 DNA is TGTGCCAGCAGCCCCGGGACGGTCACCGGGGAGCTGTTTTTT. This translates into CASSPGTVTGELFF.

In this sample, this clonotype turned up a few times. DNA for the CDR3: TGCGCCAGCAGCCCAGGACCGCACTTAGCCAAAAACATTCAGTACTTC. This sequence encodes CASSPGPHLAKNIQYF. This chain links TRBV4-3 with TRBJ2-4; no clear D. The CDR3 extends over 16 amino acids. The germline V gene encodes CDR1 LGHNA and CDR2 YSLEER. Trimming stripped 4 bases from V and 0 bases from J, with 13 bases between.

The sample holds one count of this clonotype. The chain couples TRBV6-2 or TRBV6-3 to TRBJ2-1; unclear D gene. The CDR3 extends over 13 amino acids. The germline gives CDR1 MNHEY, CDR2 SVGEGT. The ends were cut back, 7 bases at V and 0 bases at J, with 7 bases in the middle. The CDR3 loop reads CASKVSSYNEQFF. CDR3 in DNA: TGTGCCAGCAAGGTGAGCTCCTACAATGAGCAGTTCTTC.

The chain links TRBV11-2 to TRBJ2-2; 10 nucleotides match TRBD1. The trim removed 2 bases at V and 0 bases at J, leaving 3 bases unmatched. Germline V gene sequence: CDR1 SGHAT, CDR2 FQNNGV. The CDR3 consists of 17 residues. CDR3 bases: TGTGCCAGCAGCTTAAGGACAGGGGGTTCGAACACCGGGGAGCTGTTTTTT. Its translation is CASSLRTGGSNTGELFF.

This chain joins TRBV9 and TRBJ2-3; 7 bases fit TRBD2. The J segment lost 0 bases and the V segment lost 0 bases, leaving 4 bases of the junction unmatched. The length of the CDR3 is 16 residues. Germline V gives CDR1 SGDLS, CDR2 YYNGEE. The CDR3 nucleotides are TGTGCCAGCAGCGTAGGGGGGGAGGGGAGCACAGATACGCAGTATTTT. It translates to CASSVGGEGSTDTQYF.

This sequence joins TRBV20-1 and TRBJ2-1, with TRBD2 matching 10 bases. This CDR3 has 13 amino acids. The trim removed 8 bases at V and 9 bases at J, leaving 10 bases unmatched. Germline V gene lookup returns CDR1 DFQATT and CDR2 SNEGSKA (reference sequence). CDR3 residues: CSPKREGRSEQFF. Written as DNA, the CDR3 is TGCAGTCCAAAGCGGGAGGGCCGGAGTGAGCAGTTCTTC.

The chain is built from TRBV11-3 and TRBJ2-2, with unresolved D. CDR3 length: 13 amino acids. Deletions cut 0 bases from V and 9 bases from J, with 8 bases between. Germline assignment: CDR1 SGHNT and CDR2 YENEEA. This CDR3 reads CASSLEGDRELFF. CDR3 sequence (DNA): TGTGCCAGCAGCTTAGAAGGTGACCGGGAGCTGTTTTTT.

This clonotype appeared many times. V usage is TRBV7-6 and J usage is TRBJ2-3; D gene uncertain. The CDR3 is 15 amino acids. V was shortened by 1 base and J by 0 bases, with 8 bases between the two germline ends. The germline gives CDR1 SGHVS, CDR2 FNYEAQ. The CDR3 nucleotides read TGTGCCAGCAGCTTAGTTTTAGGAAGCACAGATACGCAGTATTTT. Translation gives CASSLVLGSTDTQYF.

The rearrangement joins TRBV4-3 to TRBJ1-2; D possibly corresponds to TRBD1 (6 bases). The CDR3 consists of 14 residues. Per germline, CDR1 LGHNA and CDR2 YSLEER. Trimming removed 1 base from V and 9 bases from J, with 15 bases in between. CDR3 sequence (DNA): TGCGCCAGCAGCCAAGCTCATAAGGGACAAAGCTACACCTTC. It translates to CASSQAHKGQSYTF.

The chain carries TRBV19 and TRBJ1-1; TRBD1 agrees at 9 bases. Germline V gives CDR1 LNHDA, CDR2 SQIVND (reference sequence). The V segment lost 4 bases and the J segment 6 bases; nucleotides outside the gene matches: 6. The CDR3 consists of 14 residues. For the CDR3, the DNA is TGTGCCAGTAGTAGCCCGGGACAGGGCTCTGAAGCTTTCTTT. It translates to CASSSPGQGSEAFF.

The chain is built from TRBV10-3 and TRBJ2-1, with TRBD1 identical over 10 bases. Trimming at V came to 0 bases and at J to 9 bases, leaving 5 bases not matched to a gene. The CDR3 loop spans 15 amino acids. Per germline, CDR1 ENHRY and CDR2 SYGVKD. For the CDR3, the DNA is TGTGCCATCAGTGAGTCCAGACAGGGGGCCGGTGAGCAGTTCTTC. It is translated as CAISESRQGAGEQFF.

The chain uses TRBV5-1 and TRBJ2-7, with 8 bases aligning to TRBD2. V gave up 4 bases and J gave up 3 bases; unmatched junction bases: 6. The CDR3 sequence is 14 residues long. Germline loops: CDR1 SGHRS, CDR2 YFSETQ. CDR3 loop: CASSPRLAFYEQYF. Here the CDR3 DNA reads TGCGCCAGCAGCCCACGACTAGCGTTCTACGAGCAGTACTTC.

This clonotype was counted a single time. This chain links TRBV20-1 with TRBJ1-2; D gene ambiguous. V was pared by 4 bases and J by 8 bases, with 11 bases between. CDR3 length: 11 residues. Germline V CDR1 and CDR2: DFQATT, SNEGSKA (reference sequence). The CDR3 here is CSATILGGYTF. The CDR3, as DNA: TGCAGTGCTACTATCCTCGGAGGCTACACCTTC.

In its sample, this clonotype was seen a few times. The chain links TRBV4-3 to TRBJ1-2; D is ambiguous. CDR1 and CDR2 (germline): LGHNA, YSLEER. V shed 2 bases and J shed 0 bases, with 16 bases lying between them. The CDR3 runs 17 residues. The CDR3, as DNA: TGCGCCAGCAGCCAAAATCTACGGACGGATTCTAACTATGGCTACACCTTC. Translated, it gives CASSQNLRTDSNYGYTF.

The CDR3: CASRYQGSYEQYF. In DNA, the CDR3 is TGCGCCAGTAGATACCAGGGGTCCTACGAGCAGTACTTC. The chain recombines TRBV5-1 with TRBJ2-7, with D possibly being TRBD1 (6 bases). V was pared by 8 bases and J by 1 base, with 13 bases between. CDR3 length: 13 amino acids. The germline CDR1 and CDR2 sequences are SGHRS and YFSETQ. Supplemented by reference TRBV5-1 and TRBJ2-7, the full variable domain reads KAGVTQTPRYLIKTRGQQVTLSCSPISGHRSVSWYQQTPGQGLQFLFEYFSETQRNKGNFPGRFSGRQFSNSRSEMNVSTLELGDSALYLCASRYQGSYEQYFGPGTRLTVT.

This clonotype was picked up a small number of times. The chain uses TRBV10-3 and TRBJ2-5, with 13 bases matching TRBD2. The CDR3 covers 17 residues. Germline V lookup: CDR1 ENHRY, CDR2 SYGVKD. V was clipped by 0 bases and J by 3 bases; unmatched bases: 4. The CDR3 coding sequence is TGTGCCATCAGTGAGTCGACTAGCGGGGGGTCGAAAGAGACCCAGTACTTC. Amino acid sequence: CAISESTSGGSKETQYF.

The sample holds many counts of this clonotype. V usage is TRBV12-3 or TRBV12-4 and J usage is TRBJ2-5; TRBD1 agrees at 10 bases. There are 14 residues in the CDR3. The V segment lost 5 bases and the J segment 5 bases; nucleotides outside the gene matches: 5. The CDR3 sequence: CASSNRDRGETQYF. Written as DNA, the CDR3 is TGTGCCAGCAGTAACCGGGACAGGGGTGAGACCCAGTACTTC.

In DNA, the CDR3 is TGTGCCACCAGCGCAAGGGAGGACAGAAATGAAAAACTGTTTTTT. It yields the protein CATSAREDRNEKLFF. V and J are TRBV15 and TRBJ1-4, with D perhaps TRBD1 (6 bases). Germline V gene sequence: CDR1 LNHNV, CDR2 YYDKDF (reference sequence). This CDR3 is built from 15 residues. V shed 5 bases and J shed 5 bases, with 15 bases lying between them. The whole variable domain, remainder taken from reference TRBV15 and TRBJ1-4, is DAMVIQNPRYQVTQFGKPVTLSCSQTLNHNVMYWYQQKSSQAPKLLFHYYDKDFNNEADTPDNFQSRRPNTSFCFLDIRSPGLGDTAMYLCATSAREDRNEKLFFGSGTQLSVL.

The chain joins TRBV7-9 to TRBJ1-2; the D is unclear. The CDR3 loop spans 14 amino acids. Germline CDR1 reads SEHNR; CDR2 reads FQNEAQ (reference sequence). V was cut by 0 bases and J by 0 bases, with 5 bases left in between. This CDR3 is CASSLATPNYGYTF. In DNA, the CDR3 is TGTGCCAGCAGCTTAGCCACACCTAACTATGGCTACACCTTC.

This clonotype was counted a few times. J is TRBJ2-7 and V is TRBV7-2; D ambiguous. Germline lookup yields CDR1 SGHTA and CDR2 FQGNSA. The CDR3 extends over 13 amino acids. V was cut by 5 bases and J by 3 bases, with 11 bases left in between. CDR3 residues: CASSPNPRYEQYF. CDR3 sequence (DNA): TGTGCCAGCAGCCCCAATCCGCGCTACGAGCAGTACTTC. The full variable domain, in which reference TRBV7-2 and TRBJ2-7 provide the parts outside the CDR3, is GAGVSQSPSNKVTEKGKDVELRCDPISGHTALYWYRQSLGQGLEFLIYFQGNSAPDKSGLPSDRFSAERTGGSVSTLTIQRTQQEDSAVYLCASSPNPRYEQYFGPGTRLTVT.